This T cell receptor beta chain was sequenced for a study of OX40 agonist ivuxolimab in advanced cancers. For the study at large: The study treated patients with ivuxolimab, an agonistic anti-OX40 (CD134) antibody. Each dose-escalation patient presented with hepatocellular carcinoma, melanoma, renal cell or head and neck cancer. Checkpoint inhibitors had been given previously to approximately 40% of patients.

Produced via immunoSEQ multiplex PCR; TCRdb's table is partial and in-frame only. The table records about 16,000 clones, 70% to 90% of them present only once. CDR3 length: 16 residues. Germline V gene sequence: CDR1 SGHTA, CDR2 FQGTGA. V was clipped by 5 bases and J by 8 bases, with 22 bases between them. The sequences come from CD4+ or CD8+ T cells sorted from blood, collected in a trial of the OX40 agonist ivuxolimab. J is TRBJ2-1 and V is TRBV7-3; a weak D match, TRBD2 (6 bases). This clonotype was sampled from an adult with an advanced solid tumor such as melanoma, head and neck, liver or kidney cancer. CDR3 in amino acids: CASSQSSVPSLDEQFF. DNA for the CDR3: TGTGCCAGCAGCCAATCTAGCGTACCCTCCTTGGATGAGCAGTTCTTC.